The sequence of this T cell receptor beta chain was determined in a study of OX40 agonist ivuxolimab in advanced cancers. Concerning the study at large: Ivuxolimab, which targeted the costimulatory receptor OX40 (CD134), was an agonistic, fully human IgG2 monoclonal antibody. Intravenous ivuxolimab was administered to patients every 2 weeks at six dose levels: 0.01, 0.1, 0.3, 1.5, 3 and 10 mg/kg. Among the approximately 50 dose-escalation patients, around 20 had hepatocellular carcinoma, 15 or so melanoma, 9 renal cell carcinoma and 9 head and neck cancer. In the dose-escalation cohort, around four fifths of patients were male, and the mean age was roughly 60 years with a range of roughly 20 to 85. Prior anti-PD-1, anti-PD-L1 or anti-CTLA-4 therapy was permitted, and about two fifths of dose-escalation patients had received checkpoint inhibitors. Partial responses occurred in three dose-escalation patients: two with cutaneous melanoma and one with hepatocellular carcinoma. The purpose of peripheral TCRbeta sequencing was to test whether ivuxolimab changed TCR sequence diversity and led to clonal T-cell expansion. The paper describes the monotherapy dose-escalation part (N of about 47 patients) of the phase I trial of ivuxolimab.

What the authors observed across the whole study: Antigen specificity was not determined for the clonally expanded peripheral T cells. At doses of 0.1 to 3.0 mg/kg, clonal expansion of both CD4+ and CD8+ T cells in blood was seen between baseline and week 6. On average, CD8+ T cells showed more expanded clones than CD4+ T cells after ivuxolimab. Low levels of normalized T-cell clonal expansion were also seen in some nonresponding patients. In the 0.1-3.0 mg/kg groups, partial responders had among the lowest normalized peripheral clonal expansion, particularly in CD8+ T cells.

To note about this clone: Its specific antigen is unknown. No much larger clone is present one base from it, and per-base qualities are unavailable.

Patients with autoimmune disease history or receiving systemic immunosuppression were excluded from the trial. Peripheral blood for TCR sequencing was collected from all dose cohorts at baseline, on cycle 4 day 1, and on cycle 7 day 1. Samples came from an open-label, multicenter, first-in-human phase I dose-escalation trial of ivuxolimab. Adults with locally advanced or metastatic melanoma, renal cell, hepatocellular, or head and neck squamous cell carcinoma were enrolled in the trial. CD4+ and CD8+ T cells were sorted separately from peripheral blood before TCR sequencing. Genomic DNA was extracted from sorted cells for sequencing of the TCRbeta CDR3 region. The immunoSEQ Assay was used to sequence the TCRbeta CDR3 regions. TCRdb limited this immuneACCESS table to in-frame rearrangements with V and J called. A share of clones is missing; checked studies link under half to unresolved V genes, and the rest is unexplained. In all, the sample holds about 80,000 clones, and around 94% of those were seen once. Of the sample, approximately 9.9% is held by the ten largest clones.

Unmatched junction bases come to 5, with V trimmed by 3 bases and J by 4 bases. The CDR3 holds 17 amino acids from the cysteine to the phenylalanine. Just the 51-base CDR3 DNA is kept, in frame starting at base 1. Reading the germline V gene gives CDR1 LGHNA and CDR2 YSLEER. This clonotype was obtained from an adult with an advanced solid tumor such as melanoma, head and neck, liver or kidney cancer. The chain links TRBV4-3 with TRBJ2-5, and TRBD2 matches 16 of the central bases. This specimen consisted of CD4+ or CD8+ T cells sorted from blood, obtained in a trial of the OX40 agonist ivuxolimab. CDR3 region: CASSQGTSGRARETQYF. DNA sequence: TGCGCCAGCAGCCAGGGGACTAGCGGGAGGGCCCGAGAGACCCAGTACTTC.